This T cell receptor beta chain comes out of a study of shared clonotypes between healthy human individuals. Study background: The composition of the donors was a couple of women and a few men aged 18 to 49. Study outcomes and limitations: Unshared clonotypes carried lower generation probabilities than those common to all four donors.

Note on this clone: The target antigen is unknown.

The input for sorted-subset replicate PCRs was about 210 ng DNA, around 30,000 T cell genomes. Sequencing used immunoSEQ multiplex PCR; TCRdb keeps in-frame clones, though not all of them. Among 1,400,000 or so clones listed, approximately 98.5% were seen once. V shed 3 bases and J shed 1 base, with 12 bases lying between them. Looked up from germline, CDR1 is KGHSH and CDR2 is LQKENI. This CDR3 spans 15 amino acids. Sequenced material: naive CD4+ T cells sorted from blood. The subset here: CD45RA+ positively selected. The receptor comes from a man younger than 45 in good health. The chain uses TRBV18 and TRBJ1-1; a weak D match, TRBD1 (6 bases). CDR3 nucleotide sequence: TGTGCCAGCTCACCTGGGGGGGCGGGGAACACTGAAGCTTTCTTT. Translated: CASSPGGAGNTEAFF.